Listed below are T cell receptor beta chains from one sample, sequenced in a study of T cells in Graves' hyperthyroidism and ophthalmopathy. A single record per CDR3 protein comes from TCRdb applying MiXCR to the multiplex PCR reads. The sample consists of hundreds of thousands of distinct CDR3 sequences, about 15% of them appearing once. Source material: blood. The receptor set was obtained from a woman between 18 and 30 years old with Graves' hyperthyroidism. CDR3s include the opening cysteine and the closing phenylalanine or tryptophan. Each record gives: V gene, J gene, clone size, D gene, CDR3 protein, CDR3 DNA. A D gene is named only where the DNA matches it firmly. The size field is filled for only some rows; it gives once, few, many or a size class.

>TRBV5-1|TRBJ2-3|few|-
CASRPGPSTDTQYF
TGCGCCAGCCGACCGGGACCGTCCACAGATACGCAGTATTTT
>TRBV7-9|TRBJ2-3|-|TRBD2
CASQPSGGTDTQYF
TGTGCCAGCCAACCTAGCGGGGGCACAGATACGCAGTATTTT
>TRBV6-1|TRBJ1-3|-|-
CASRGINGNTIYF
TGTGCCAGCAGGGGCATTAATGGAAACACCATATATTTT
>TRBV5-1|TRBJ2-3|many|-
CASSFLSRTDTQYF
TGCGCCAGCAGCTTTCTTTCTCGCACAGATACGCAGTATTTT
>TRBV6-1|TRBJ1-3|many|TRBD1
CASTGGNGGNTIYF
TGTGCCAGTACAGGGGGAAATGGTGGAAACACCATATATTTT
>TRBV5-1|TRBJ2-4|many|TRBD1
CASSPDRGRGKNIQYF
TGCGCCAGCAGCCCCGACAGGGGTCGGGGCAAAAACATTCAGTACTTC
>TRBV6-2/TRBV6-3|TRBJ1-5|many|-
CASSPKRDINQPQHF
TGTGCCAGCAGTCCGAAGAGGGACATCAATCAGCCCCAGCATTTT
>TRBV11-2|TRBJ1-6|-|-
CASSLEVYNSPLHF
TGTGCCAGCAGCTTAGAAGTTTATAATTCACCCCTCCACTTT
>TRBV29-1|TRBJ1-2|many|TRBD1
CSVEGTGINGYTF
TGCAGCGTTGAAGGGACAGGGATTAATGGCTACACCTTC
>TRBV9|TRBJ2-1|-|TRBD2
CASSANSGRAYNEQFF
TGTGCCAGCAGCGCCAATAGCGGGAGGGCCTACAATGAGCAGTTCTTC
>TRBV15|TRBJ1-2|-|-
CATSRASGGPKVGYTF
TGTGCCACCAGCAGAGCTTCGGGGGGTCCCAAGGTTGGCTACACCTTC
>TRBV4-1|TRBJ2-2|few|-
CASSQRISNTGELFF
TGCGCCAGCAGCCAGCGGATATCAAACACCGGGGAGCTGTTTTTT
>TRBV20-1|TRBJ2-1|many|TRBD2
CSARSREGLPYNEQFF
TGCAGTGCTAGATCGCGGGAGGGCCTTCCCTACAATGAGCAGTTCTTC
>TRBV2|TRBJ1-5|many|-
CASSEVGNQPQHF
TGTGCCAGCAGTGAGGTGGGTAATCAGCCCCAGCATTTT
>TRBV7-9|TRBJ1-1|many|-
CASSLWGENTEAFF
TGTGCCAGCAGCTTATGGGGGGAGAACACTGAAGCTTTCTTT
>TRBV30|TRBJ1-1|many|-
CAWNIGVNTEAFF
TGTGCCTGGAATATAGGGGTTAACACTGAAGCTTTCTTT
>TRBV28|TRBJ1-5|medium-sized|-
CASSLWTVFSNQPQHF
TGTGCCAGCAGTCTGTGGACAGTTTTTAGCAATCAGCCCCAGCATTTT
>TRBV12-3/TRBV12-4|TRBJ2-2|many|TRBD2
CASTPGYSGFTGELFF
TGTGCCAGCACTCCCGGGTATAGCGGGTTCACCGGGGAGCTGTTTTTT
>TRBV12-3/TRBV12-4|TRBJ1-4|many|-
CASSLAGGTDEKLFF
TGTGCCAGCAGTTTAGCGGGGGGCACGGATGAAAAACTGTTTTTT
>TRBV9|TRBJ1-3|-|-
CASSVGLGGNTIYF
TGTGCCAGCAGCGTCGGACTGGGGGGAAACACCATATATTTT
>TRBV12-3/TRBV12-4|TRBJ2-7|many|TRBD1
CASRGTGLSYEQYF
TGTGCCAGCAGGGGGACAGGGCTCTCCTACGAGCAGTACTTC
>TRBV3-1|TRBJ2-1|-|-
CASSQGGTGLVNNEQFF
TGTGCCAGCAGCCAAGGGGGGACGGGTCTCGTAAATAATGAGCAGTTCTTC
>TRBV25-1|TRBJ1-6|few|-
CASRNASGLSINSPLHF
TGTGCCAGCAGGAATGCGAGCGGGTTATCCATTAATTCACCCCTCCACTTT
>TRBV11-3|TRBJ2-7|-|-
CASSLNSAGRGSYEQYF
TGTGCCAGCAGCTTAAATTCGGCGGGAAGAGGCTCCTACGAGCAGTACTTC
>TRBV5-4|TRBJ1-3|few|-
CASSWRRGPSSGNTIYF
TGTGCCAGCAGCTGGAGGCGAGGGCCCAGCTCTGGAAACACCATATATTTT
>TRBV4-1|TRBJ2-3|-|-
CASSRETTDTQYF
TGTGCCAGCAGTCGGGAAACCACAGATACGCAGTATTTT
>TRBV20-1|TRBJ2-3|-|-
CSAAESTDTQYF
TGCAGTGCGGCGGAGAGCACAGATACGCAGTATTTT
>TRBV4-1|TRBJ1-3|few|TRBD1
CASSLIGQGRDTIYF
TGCGCCAGCAGCCTTATCGGACAGGGAAGGGACACCATATATTTT
>TRBV12-5|TRBJ2-7|-|TRBD2
CASGLFAGTSGSPRHKQYF
TGTGCTAGTGGGCTTTTCGCCGGGACTAGCGGGAGTCCGCGGCACAAGCAGTACTTC
>TRBV7-9|TRBJ2-1|-|-
CASSTTANEQFF
TGTGCCAGCAGCACGACTGCCAATGAGCAGTTCTTC
>TRBV20-1|TRBJ2-1|many|TRBD2
CSGGDREVPYNEQFF
TGCAGCGGGGGGGATAGGGAGGTCCCCTACAATGAGCAGTTCTTC
>TRBV12-3/TRBV12-4|TRBJ1-4|many|-
CASSSLTGLNEKLFF
TGTGCCAGCAGTTCGTTGACAGGCCTTAATGAAAAACTGTTTTTT
>TRBV12-3/TRBV12-4|TRBJ2-2|many|-
CASSLVRGTDTGELFF
TGTGCCAGCAGTTTAGTACGGGGCACGGACACCGGGGAGCTGTTTTTT
>TRBV3-1|TRBJ1-4|many|-
CASSQDRGEKLFF
TGTGCCAGCAGCCAAGATAGAGGTGAAAAACTGTTTTTT
>TRBV3-1|TRBJ1-1|many|-
CASSQDSTGHRMNTEAFF
TGTGCCAGCAGCCAAGATAGCACAGGCCATAGAATGAACACTGAAGCTTTCTTT
>TRBV19|TRBJ2-5|many|TRBD2
CASLSRHGTSGGLPQETQYF
TGTGCCAGCCTCAGCCGCCACGGGACTAGCGGGGGGCTCCCCCAAGAGACCCAGTACTTC
>TRBV4-2|TRBJ2-1|-|TRBD1
CASSQRTGWNNEQFF
TGTGCCAGCAGCCAACGGACAGGGTGGAACAATGAGCAGTTCTTC
>TRBV19|TRBJ2-7|-|TRBD1
CANSISGTVLYEQYF
TGTGCCAATAGTATATCCGGGACAGTACTCTACGAGCAGTACTTC
>TRBV7-6|TRBJ2-7|many|TRBD1
CASSLGQGAFYEQYF
TGTGCCAGCAGCTTAGGACAGGGCGCTTTCTACGAGCAGTACTTC
>TRBV6-1|TRBJ1-1|many|-
CASRKGLGRNTEAFF
TGTGCCAGCAGAAAGGGACTAGGACGGAACACTGAAGCTTTCTTT
>TRBV7-3|TRBJ2-2|many|-
CASSLTRANTGELFF
TGTGCCAGCAGCTTAACTAGGGCGAACACCGGGGAGCTGTTTTTT
>TRBV29-1|TRBJ2-7|many|TRBD1
CSVVFPDRAYEQYF
TGCAGCGTTGTATTCCCGGACAGGGCCTACGAGCAGTACTTC
>TRBV7-2|TRBJ2-7|-|-
CASSLAGGTAYEQYF
TGTGCCAGCAGCTTAGCGGGAGGGACAGCCTACGAGCAGTACTTC
>TRBV27|TRBJ2-7|few|-
CASSFLGTSSSYEQYF
TGTGCCAGCAGTTTCCTAGGGACCTCGAGCTCCTACGAGCAGTACTTC
>TRBV18|TRBJ2-5|few|TRBD2
CASSPRAGTSGFQETQYF
TGTGCCAGCTCACCACGGGCCGGGACTAGCGGGTTTCAAGAGACCCAGTACTTC
>TRBV30|TRBJ1-5|-|-
CAWNRGWTQPQHF
TGTGCCTGGAATAGAGGGTGGACTCAGCCCCAGCATTTT
>TRBV11-2|TRBJ2-3|-|TRBD2
CASSLFIRTSGSATQYF
TGTGCCAGCAGCTTATTTATCAGAACTAGCGGGAGTGCTACGCAGTATTTT
>TRBV20-1|TRBJ2-3|-|-
CSALRTDTQYF
TGCAGTGCTCTACGCACAGATACGCAGTATTTT
>TRBV6-1|TRBJ2-5|few|-
CASRGTAKETQYF
TGTGCCAGCAGGGGCACAGCGAAAGAGACCCAGTACTTC
>TRBV10-3|TRBJ1-1|-|-
CAISASTAVVAFF
TGTGCCATCAGCGCCTCGACAGCGGTCGTCGCTTTCTTT
>TRBV6-2/TRBV6-3|TRBJ2-2|many|-
CATKDSNTGELFF
TGTGCCACTAAGGACAGTAACACCGGGGAGCTGTTTTTT
>TRBV7-9|TRBJ2-3|few|TRBD1
CASSQYRGQGGTDTQYF
TGTGCCAGCAGCCAATATAGGGGACAGGGGGGTACAGATACGCAGTATTTT
>TRBV24-1|TRBJ2-2|-|-
CATSDQDRNTGELFF
TGTGCCACCAGTGACCAAGACAGAAACACCGGGGAGCTGTTTTTT
>TRBV29-1|TRBJ1-2|-|TRBD1
CSVEYRGGYGYTF
TGCAGCGTTGAATACAGGGGCGGCTATGGCTACACCTTC
>TRBV2|TRBJ1-5|many|-
CASSEGQVSNQPQHF
TGTGCCAGCAGTGAAGGACAGGTTAGCAATCAGCCCCAGCATTTT
>TRBV12-3/TRBV12-4|TRBJ2-1|-|-
CASSPREGGNEQFF
TGTGCCAGCAGTCCCCGGGAAGGGGGTAATGAGCAGTTCTTC
>TRBV12-3/TRBV12-4|TRBJ2-1|many|TRBD2
CASSMTSGSYNEQFF
TGTGCCAGCAGCATGACTAGCGGATCCTACAATGAGCAGTTCTTC
>TRBV6-1|TRBJ1-2|many|TRBD1
CASSRLDRGFEGYTF
TGTGCCAGCAGTCGATTGGACAGGGGGTTTGAGGGCTACACCTTC